Each of the 27 T cell receptor beta chains below was sequenced from the same sample in a study of T cells after posttransplantation cyclophosphamide. Busulfan-fludarabine conditioning, marrow transplant, and cyclophosphamide on days +3 and +4 were administered. Repertoires were generated with immunoSEQ multiplex PCR, while TCRdb's copy carries only in-frame clones and drops some. The repertoire holds tens of thousands of clones, with 78% as singletons. The input for sequencing was CD4+ T cells sorted from blood, taken approximately 2,000 days after a stem cell transplant with posttransplant cyclophosphamide. These receptors were collected from a female patient aged 40 to 55 who received an allogeneic stem cell transplant from a related donor, was CMV-positive, and had no GVHD. Certain T cells may be donor cells from the graft.

The genes are TRBV19 and TRBJ1-6, with 8 bases that match TRBD1. Germline CDR1 and CDR2: LNHDA and SQIVND (reference sequence). The CDR3 contains 14 residues. V lost 5 bases and J lost 6; bases outside the gene matches: 3. CDR3 sequence: CASSQTGGNSPLHF. CDR3 bases: TGTGCCAGTAGTCAAACAGGGGGTAATTCACCCCTCCACTTT.

V gene TRBV29-1 combines with J gene TRBJ1-4, with TRBD1 identical over 7 bases. The length of the CDR3 is 13 residues. Trimming removed 6 bases from V and 8 bases from J; junction bases left unmatched: 9. Germline V CDR1 and CDR2: SQVTM, ANQGSEA. The CDR3 spells CSVFVGGGEKLFF. The CDR3 DNA reads as TGCAGCGTCTTTGTAGGGGGCGGGGAAAAACTGTTTTTT.

The chain is built from TRBV6-1 and TRBJ2-5, with D unresolved. The J call is in doubt because the DNA end fits TRBJ2-7 better. This CDR3 contains 14 residues. Germline lookup yields CDR1 MNHNS and CDR2 SASEGT. CDR3 coding DNA: TGTGCCAGCAGTGAATTTGGAGTCTCCTACGAGCAGTACTTC. It is translated as CASSEFGVSYEQYF.

V usage is TRBV6-6 and J usage is TRBJ2-5; D possibly corresponds to TRBD2 (5 bases). The V gene lost 7 bases and the J gene lost 5 bases, with 20 bases spanning the gap. Germline lookup yields CDR1 MNHNY and CDR2 SVGAGI (reference sequence). The CDR3 contains 15 residues. CDR3 nucleotides: TGTGCCAGCATCCGGGCCGGCCGAGGCGGGGAGACCCAGTACTTC. It yields the protein CASIRAGRGGETQYF.

The rearrangement joins TRBV5-1 to TRBJ2-1; tentatively, D is TRBD2 (7 bases). V lost 7 bases to trimming and J lost 4 bases, with 15 bases between them. The germline V gene has CDR1 SGHRS and CDR2 YFSETQ. The CDR3 runs 14 residues. The DNA of the CDR3 is TGCGCCAGCGCAAGAGGGGGGGGTTACAATGAGCAGTTCTTC. Residues: CASARGGGYNEQFF.

The count of this clone is one. CDR3 bases: TGTGCCAGTAGTAAGGAGACAGCCACAGCTAACTATGGCTACACCTTC. This codes for CASSKETATANYGYTF. This chain joins TRBV19 and TRBJ1-2; TRBD1 might be the D (5 bases). The germline gives CDR1 LNHDA, CDR2 SQIVND (reference sequence). The CDR3 is 16 amino acids. The ends were cut back, 4 bases at V and 0 bases at J, with 15 bases in the middle.

This chain joins TRBV4-2 and TRBJ1-5; no definite D call. Germline V gene lookup returns CDR1 LGHNA and CDR2 YNFKEQ. This CDR3 has 13 residues. V was cut by 0 bases and J by 6 bases, with 6 bases left in between. CDR3 sequence reads: CASSQDLSQPQHF. CDR3 in DNA: TGTGCCAGCAGCCAAGATCTAAGTCAGCCCCAGCATTTT.

This clone has only a few counts. This chain uses TRBV7-3 with TRBJ2-2; D gene uncertain. Germline V gene sequence: CDR1 SGHTA, CDR2 FQGTGA. The CDR3 is 14 residues long. The V gene lost 6 bases and the J gene lost 1 base, with 9 bases spanning the gap. This CDR3 is CASSLTQNTGELFF. CDR3 nucleotide sequence: TGTGCCAGCAGTCTTACACAGAACACCGGGGAGCTGTTTTTT.

V usage is TRBV14 and J usage is TRBJ1-1, with D tentatively TRBD1 (5 bases). The CDR3 totals 18 residues. V was trimmed by 5 bases and J by 5 bases, leaving 27 bases between them. CDR1 SGHDN and CDR2 FVKESK come from the germline V gene. Here the CDR3 reads CASSSRSGGVGTTTEAFF. CDR3 coding DNA: TGTGCCAGCAGCTCCCGGTCCGGGGGAGTGGGAACAACGACTGAAGCTTTCTTT. Supplemented by reference TRBV14 and TRBJ1-1, the full variable domain reads EAGVTQFPSHSVIEKGQTVTLRCDPISGHDNLYWYRRVMGKEIKFLLHFVKESKQDESGMPNNRFLAERTGGTYSTLKVQPAELEDSGVYFCASSSRSGGVGTTTEAFFGQGTRLTVV.

V and J are TRBV5-1 and TRBJ2-3, with a tentative D call TRBD2 (7 bases). The CDR3 has 15 residues. Germline lookup yields CDR1 SGHRS and CDR2 YFSETQ. V lost 2 bases and J lost 6, with 16 bases in between. This CDR3 reads CASSLGGAGSDTQYF. The CDR3 DNA reads as TGCGCCAGCAGCTTAGGGGGGGCGGGGTCGGATACGCAGTATTTT.

The genes are TRBV5-6 and TRBJ2-5, with 14 bases identical to TRBD2. V trimming: 0 bases; J trimming: 0 bases; junction bases outside the gene matches: 4. The CDR3 spans 18 residues. CDR1 and CDR2 from the germline V gene are SGHDT and YYEEEE. The CDR3 bases are TGTGCCAGCAGCTTGGGGACTAGCGGGGGGACGTACCAAGAGACCCAGTACTTC. This codes for CASSLGTSGGTYQETQYF. Supplemented by reference TRBV5-6 and TRBJ2-5, the full variable domain reads DAGVTQSPTHLIKTRGQQVTLRCSPKSGHDTVSWYQQALGQGPQFIFQYYEEEERQRGNFPDRFSGHQFPNYSSELNVNALLLGDSALYLCASSLGTSGGTYQETQYFGPGTRLLVL.

The rearrangement joins TRBV9 to TRBJ2-1, with 14 bases identical to TRBD2. V gave up 4 bases and J gave up 4 bases; unmatched junction bases: 4. The CDR3 is made up of 16 amino acids. Germline CDR1 is SGDLS and CDR2 is YYNGEE. The DNA for the CDR3 is TGTGCCAGCAGCCCCCGACTAGCGGGGGGGTACAATGAGCAGTTCTTC. Protein product: CASSPRLAGGYNEQFF.

This clone was seen a few times. This chain connects TRBV2 to TRBJ2-7, with TRBD1 as a possible D gene (5 bases). This CDR3 spans 12 amino acids. The ends were cut back, 7 bases at V and 2 bases at J, with 9 bases in the middle. CDR1 and CDR2 (germline): SNHLY, FYNNEI. CDR3 in amino acids: CASTRDPYEQYF. The CDR3 DNA reads as TGTGCCAGCACCAGGGATCCCTACGAGCAGTACTTC.

The chain recombines TRBV4-2 with TRBJ2-3; 12 bases map to TRBD2. Looked up from germline, CDR1 is LGHNA and CDR2 is YNFKEQ. CDR3 size: 19 residues. Losses at the gene ends were 1 base for V and 3 bases for J; bases not matched to a gene: 11. CDR3 amino acids: CASSQVPGLAGHPTDTQYF. The CDR3 DNA is TGTGCCAGCAGCCAAGTCCCCGGACTAGCGGGGCATCCAACAGATACGCAGTATTTT.

The rearrangement joins TRBV27 to TRBJ2-3, with 7 bases aligning to TRBD1. With V trimmed by 4 bases and J by 7 bases, 2 bases remained unmatched. The CDR3 spans 12 residues. Germline assignment: CDR1 MNHEY and CDR2 SMNVEV (reference sequence). CDR3 nucleotides: TGTGCCAGCAGTTCGGACAGGTATACGCAGTATTTT. Translating gives CASSSDRYTQYF.

J is TRBJ2-2 and V is TRBV7-8, with 7 bases that match TRBD1. V lost 0 bases to trimming and J lost 4 bases; unmatched junction nucleotides: 20. Germline V lookup: CDR1 SGHVS, CDR2 FQNEAQ. There are 21 residues in the CDR3. The CDR3 spells CASSLALRTGQLKSGTGELFF. The CDR3 DNA is TGTGCCAGCAGCTTAGCCCTTCGGACAGGACAACTTAAATCGGGCACCGGGGAGCTGTTTTTT. Full variable domain (outside the CDR3, taken from reference TRBV7-8 and TRBJ2-2): GAGVSQSPRYKVAKRGQDVALRCDPISGHVSLFWYQQALGQGPEFLTYFQNEAQLDKSGLPSDRFFAERPEGSVSTLKIQRTQQEDSAVYLCASSLALRTGQLKSGTGELFFGEGSRLTVL.

The chain links TRBV5-4 to TRBJ2-1; 7 bases fit TRBD2. The germline gives CDR1 SGHNT, CDR2 YYREEE (reference sequence). V was pared by 2 bases and J by 2 bases, with 1 base of the junction left unmatched. The CDR3 contains 14 residues. CDR3 loop: CASSFTSAYNEQFF. The CDR3 DNA is TGTGCCAGCAGCTTTACTAGCGCCTACAATGAGCAGTTCTTC.

The DNA of the CDR3 is TGTGCCAGCAGTAAGCGGGGGGACCGCGATTATGAAAAACTGTTTTTT. It translates to CASSKRGDRDYEKLFF. The genes are TRBV27 and TRBJ1-4; TRBD1 might be the D (5 bases). V was trimmed by 5 bases and J by 6 bases, leaving 19 bases between them. The germline CDR1 and CDR2 sequences are MNHEY and SMNVEV (reference sequence). This CDR3 contains 16 residues.

The chain employs TRBV13 and TRBJ2-7; TRBD2 matches at 7 bases. Per the germline V gene, CDR1 is PRHDT and CDR2 is FYEKMQ (reference sequence). This CDR3 contains 16 residues. V was clipped by 2 bases and J by 0 bases; unmatched bases: 7. CDR3 residues: CASSLRAGTSSYEQYF. CDR3 sequence (DNA): TGTGCCAGCAGCTTAAGAGCGGGGACCAGCTCCTACGAGCAGTACTTC.

A single count supports this clone. The J gene is TRBJ2-5, the V gene TRBV9, with unresolved D. V lost 0 bases to trimming and J lost 1 base, with 4 bases between them. Germline loops: CDR1 SGDLS, CDR2 YYNGEE. The length of the CDR3 is 13 residues. The CDR3 DNA follows: TGTGCCAGCAGCGTAGGGCCCCAAGAGACCCAGTACTTC. Translation gives CASSVGPQETQYF.

The genes are TRBV19 and TRBJ2-2; 11 positions match TRBD2. The J segment lost 7 bases and the V segment lost 7 bases, leaving 8 bases of the junction unmatched. CDR1 LNHDA and CDR2 SQIVND come from the germline V gene (reference sequence). CDR3 length: 15 residues. CDR3 DNA sequence: TGTGCCAGTATGGCTAGCGGGGGGTTAAACGGGGAGCTGTTTTTT. Translated, it gives CASMASGGLNGELFF.

The sample holds one count of this clone. This chain uses TRBV9 with TRBJ2-1; 13 bases fit TRBD2. V gave up 3 bases and J gave up 9 bases; unmatched junction bases: 3. This CDR3 has 14 amino acids. The germline CDR1 and CDR2 sequences are SGDLS and YYNGEE. Here the CDR3 reads CASSARTSGGEQFF. DNA of the CDR3: TGTGCCAGCAGCGCCCGGACTAGCGGGGGTGAGCAGTTCTTC.

The V and J genes are TRBV19 and TRBJ1-1, with D possibly being TRBD1 (6 bases). The ends were cut back, 3 bases at V and 6 bases at J, with 17 bases in the middle. The CDR3 contains 15 residues. CDR1 is LNHDA, CDR2 SQIVND, per germline (reference sequence). The CDR3 is CASSIGGGKGPEAFF. The CDR3 coding sequence is TGTGCCAGTAGTATTGGGGGGGGCAAGGGGCCTGAAGCTTTCTTT.

The V gene is TRBV12-5, the J gene TRBJ2-5; TRBD1 matches at 8 bases. This CDR3 region has 18 residues. V shed 0 bases, J shed 3 bases, and the junction held 12 bases outside the gene matches. The germline V gene encodes CDR1 LGHNT and CDR2 FRNRAP. CDR3 residues: CASGLVTGAYSTKETQYF. The CDR3 coding sequence is TGTGCTAGTGGTTTGGTGACAGGGGCATATAGTACGAAAGAGACCCAGTACTTC.

The chain is built from TRBV28 and TRBJ1-3, with D possibly TRBD1 on 5 matching bases. The CDR3 runs to 15 residues. Germline V CDR1 and CDR2: MDHEN, SYDVKM. Trimming took 5 bases from V and 0 from J, leaving 11 bases between them. The DNA of the CDR3 is TGTGCCAGCAGTCCCCACGACAGCTCTGGAAACACCATATATTTT. It specifies CASSPHDSSGNTIYF.

The chain is built from TRBV7-9 and TRBJ1-1; 8 bases align to TRBD1. V trimming: 4 bases; J trimming: 4 bases; junction bases outside the gene matches: 5. Germline V CDR1 and CDR2: SEHNR, FQNEAQ (reference sequence). This CDR3 has 14 residues. CDR3 nucleotide sequence: TGTGCCAGCAGCTCTGGACAGGGTACCACTGAAGCTTTCTTT. It encodes CASSSGQGTTEAFF. Supplemented by reference TRBV7-9 and TRBJ1-1, the full variable domain reads DTGVSQNPRHKITKRGQNVTFRCDPISEHNRLYWYRQTLGQGPEFLTYFQNEAQLEKSRLLSDRFSAERPKGSFSTLEIQRTEQGDSAMYLCASSSGQGTTEAFFGQGTRLTVV.

This chain joins TRBV9 and TRBJ2-7; D may be TRBD1 (6 bases). Germline-derived CDR1 and CDR2 are SGDLS and YYNGEE. Trimming took 3 bases from V and 5 from J, leaving 15 bases between them. The CDR3 is 14 residues long. DNA of the CDR3: TGTGCCAGCAGCGACCGGGACACACCCGACGAGCAGTACTTC. As protein: CASSDRDTPDEQYF.